A single sample gave rise to the 22 T cell receptor beta chains below, sequenced in a study of CD8+ T cells in alopecia areata. Once RNA had been extracted, it was reverse transcribed into cDNA to act as the sequencing template. Profiled with immunoSEQ multiplex PCR; TCRdb holds only in-frame clones, not every one. The table lists 140,000 to 150,000 clones, roughly 44% of them singletons, with about 6.4% in the top ten. Sequencing was carried out using CD4+ T cells sorted from blood. The source of these receptors is a human donor with alopecia areata.

As regards this clone: The identical CDR3 is also encoded by other nucleotide sequences in the sample. V and J are TRBV4-2 and TRBJ2-5; D not certain. Germline lookup yields CDR1 LGHNA and CDR2 YNFKEQ. The V gene lost 0 bases and the J gene lost 4 bases, with 3 bases spanning the gap. This CDR3 has 12 residues. The CDR3 region has the DNA TGTGCCAGCAGCCAAGACCTAGAGACCCAGTACTTC. Protein sequence: CASSQDLETQYF.

This clone was found a few times. The chain is built from TRBV19 and TRBJ2-1; 11 positions agree with TRBD2. This CDR3 has 16 residues. V lost 5 bases and J lost 4; bases outside the gene matches: 7. Germline V gene data show CDR1 as LNHDA and CDR2 as SQIVND (reference sequence). For the CDR3, the DNA is TGTGCCAGTAGTTCAATACTAGCGGGAGAGTACAATGAGCAGTTCTTC. Its protein is CASSSILAGEYNEQFF.

This chain links TRBV27 with TRBJ2-3, with D possibly TRBD1 on 5 matching bases. This CDR3 has 14 residues. Trimming pared 6 bases from V and 4 bases from J, leaving 14 bases between. In germline, CDR1 is MNHEY, CDR2 SMNVEV (reference sequence). The CDR3 DNA is TGTGCCAGCAGCACGATAAGGGGATCAGATACGCAGTATTTT. It translates to CASSTIRGSDTQYF.

This clone has a handful of counts. V and J are TRBV5-1 and TRBJ2-5; D tentatively reads TRBD1 or TRBD2 (5 bases each). The CDR3 covers 14 residues. From germline, CDR1 is SGHRS and CDR2 YFSETQ. V lost 4 bases to trimming and J lost 3 bases, with 13 bases between them. Here the CDR3 reads CASSPTGPEETQYF. Here the CDR3 DNA reads TGCGCCAGCAGCCCCACGGGACCTGAAGAGACCCAGTACTTC. Variable domain in full (rest from reference TRBV5-1 and TRBJ2-5): KAGVTQTPRYLIKTRGQQVTLSCSPISGHRSVSWYQQTPGQGLQFLFEYFSETQRNKGNFPGRFSGRQFSNSRSEMNVSTLELGDSALYLCASSPTGPEETQYFGPGTRLLVL.

This chain uses TRBV7-9 with TRBJ1-4; D may be TRBD1 (5 bases). The CDR3 has 13 residues. Germline V gene data show CDR1 as SEHNR and CDR2 as FQNEAQ (reference sequence). Trimming removed 5 bases from V and 4 bases from J, with 8 bases in between. The CDR3 here is CASSLGGNEKLFF. The CDR3 nucleotides are TGTGCCAGCAGCCTTGGGGGTAATGAAAAACTGTTTTTT.

A single count supports this clone. The genes are TRBV4-1 and TRBJ2-3, with D possibly being TRBD2 (5 bases). The CDR3 is 18 amino acids. Germline V gene sequence: CDR1 MGHRA, CDR2 YSYEKL. Trimming cost V 2 bases and J 0 bases, with 18 bases left between them. The CDR3 DNA sequence: TGCGCCAGCAGCCAACTGACATCTAAGCGGAATAGCACAGATACGCAGTATTTT. Translating gives CASSQLTSKRNSTDTQYF.

Note on this clone: The same CDR3 arises from other DNA sequences in this sample as well. This chain uses TRBV30 with TRBJ1-2; a weak D match, TRBD1 (6 bases). The ends were cut back, 0 bases at V and 5 bases at J, with 7 bases in the middle. The germline V gene encodes CDR1 GTSNPN and CDR2 SVGIG (reference sequence). This CDR3 region has 12 residues. This chain's CDR3 is CAWSVQGYGYTF. CDR3 coding DNA: TGTGCCTGGAGTGTTCAGGGGTATGGCTACACCTTC.

V is TRBV30 and J is TRBJ2-7; D possibly corresponds to TRBD2 (7 bases). CDR3 length: 11 residues. CDR1 is GTSNPN and CDR2 is SVGIG in the germline V gene (reference sequence). V dropped 7 bases and J dropped 9 bases, with 16 bases sitting between them. As DNA, the CDR3 is TGTGCCTCCATAGGGGGGGCGGCGCAGTACTTC. Translated: CASIGGAAQYF.

This clone has just a few counts. The V gene is TRBV29-1, the J gene TRBJ1-1, with TRBD1 matching over 8 bases. This CDR3 contains 14 residues. V lost 6 bases and J lost 2; bases outside the gene matches: 8. In germline, CDR1 is SQVTM, CDR2 ANQGSEA. This CDR3 reads CSVTGTGINTEAFF. The CDR3 DNA sequence: TGCAGCGTGACGGGGACAGGCATCAACACTGAAGCTTTCTTT.

This clone appeared a few times. This sequence joins TRBV6-5 and TRBJ2-1; D not resolved. V lost 8 bases and J 1 base, leaving 9 bases between the germline ends. From germline, CDR1 is MNHEY and CDR2 SVGAGI. CDR3 size: 13 residues. The CDR3 DNA reads TGTGCCAGCGGCCAGACTTCCTACAATGAGCAGTTCTTC. Its translation: CASGQTSYNEQFF.

The chain links TRBV29-1 to TRBJ2-3; D not resolved. From germline, CDR1 is SQVTM and CDR2 ANQGSEA. The CDR3 length is 13 residues. V was pared by 2 bases and J by 1 base, with 7 bases between. CDR3 region: CSVEMSGTDTQYF. In DNA form, the CDR3 reads TGCAGCGTTGAAATGTCAGGCACAGATACGCAGTATTTT.

This clone has just one count. V gene TRBV2 combines with J gene TRBJ2-1; D might be TRBD2 (6 bases). In germline, CDR1 is SNHLY, CDR2 FYNNEI. There are 15 residues in the CDR3. The germline V and J ends were trimmed by 6 bases and 6 bases, with 18 bases remaining between them. CDR3 in DNA: TGTGCCAGCAGGGAGGGACTGGTGCGTGGCAATGAGCAGTTCTTC. This codes for CASREGLVRGNEQFF.

The gene calls are TRBV9 and TRBJ2-5; 8 nucleotides agree with TRBD2. Judging by the DNA end, TRBJ2-7 fits better; the J call may be wrong. This CDR3 has 16 amino acids. CDR1 is SGDLS and CDR2 is YYNGEE in the germline V gene. The DNA for the CDR3 is TGTGCCAGCAGCGAGGACCGAGCGGGAGCGACTTACGAGCAGTACTTC. Its protein is CASSEDRAGATYEQYF.

This clone was recorded a few times. The gene calls are TRBV29-1 and TRBJ2-2; no definite D call. The CDR3 covers 15 residues. Trimming shortened V by 5 bases and J by 0 bases, and 13 bases separated the two germline ends. Germline V CDR1 and CDR2: SQVTM, ANQGSEA. CDR3 sequence reads: CSVLFGQSNTGELFF. DNA of the CDR3: TGCAGCGTTCTCTTCGGGCAGTCGAACACCGGGGAGCTGTTTTTT.

This clone has only a few counts. This chain uses TRBV5-1 with TRBJ1-1; possible D gene TRBD1, 5 bases. The germline V gene encodes CDR1 SGHRS and CDR2 YFSETQ. With 6 bases removed from V and 3 bases from J, the gap between germline ends came to 15 bases. The CDR3 consists of 14 residues. The CDR3 protein is CASTQGGSDTEAFF. The CDR3 nucleotides read TGCGCCAGCACCCAGGGTGGGTCTGACACTGAAGCTTTCTTT.

As to this clone: The junction departs from germline at one end; a sequencing error may be responsible. The V gene is TRBV15, the J gene TRBJ1-1; TRBD1 might be the D (5 bases). Germline V CDR1 and CDR2: LNHNV, YYDKDF (reference sequence). The CDR3 is made up of 13 amino acids. The CDR3, as DNA: TGTGCCACCAGCAGAGAAACGGGGGAGCGTGAGGTCTTT. This gives the protein CATSRETGEREVF. Together with reference TRBV15 and TRBJ1-1, the CDR3 gives the full variable domain: DAMVIQNPRYQVTQFGKPVTLSCSQTLNHNVMYWYQQKSSQAPKLLFHYYDKDFNNEADTPDNFQSRRPNTSFCFLDIRSPGLGDTAMYLCATSRETGEREVFGQGTRLTVV.

The chain recombines TRBV7-8 with TRBJ1-2; D is unresolved. V was cut by 2 bases and J by 5 bases, with 24 bases left in between. In germline, CDR1 is SGHVS, CDR2 FQNEAQ. This CDR3 is built from 18 residues. CDR3 sequence: CASSLISSRAAAGYGYTF. CDR3 coding DNA: TGTGCCAGCAGCTTAATAAGTTCCAGAGCTGCAGCCGGGTATGGCTACACCTTC.

CDR3 DNA: TGCAGCGTTGACGGGGATTGGCAGGGGTCCTGGTCGCAAGAGACCCAGTACTTC. Translated, it gives CSVDGDWQGSWSQETQYF. The genes are TRBV29-1 and TRBJ2-5; D may be TRBD1 (6 bases). CDR1 and CDR2 (germline): SQVTM, ANQGSEA. This CDR3 comprises 18 residues. V lost 3 bases to trimming and J lost 2 bases, with 25 bases between them.

In DNA form, the CDR3 reads TGTGCCAGCTCACCACGGGGACTGGGCGGCAATAGTATGAAGACCCAGTACTTC. It codes for CASSPRGLGGNSMKTQYF. The chain carries TRBV18 and TRBJ2-5, with D perhaps matching TRBD2 (6 bases). Per germline, CDR1 KGHSH and CDR2 LQKENI. This CDR3 contains 18 residues. V was cut by 1 base and J by 6 bases, with 24 bases left in between.

For this clone: The identical CDR3 is also encoded by other nucleotide sequences in the sample. V gene TRBV5-1 combines with J gene TRBJ2-5; perhaps TRBD2 as D (5 bases). V was trimmed by 4 bases and J by 5 bases, leaving 9 bases between them. The CDR3 totals 12 residues. Germline CDR1 SGHRS, CDR2 YFSETQ. In DNA form, the CDR3 reads TGCGCCAGCAGCCGAGAGGGTGAGACCCAGTACTTC. It codes for CASSREGETQYF.

In its sample, this clone was seen a few times. The chain couples TRBV29-1 to TRBJ2-5; D is possibly TRBD2 (5 bases). CDR1 is SQVTM, CDR2 ANQGSEA, per germline. The V end lost 1 base, the J end lost 5 bases, and 14 bases lay between the germline ends. CDR3 length: 14 residues. The DNA of the CDR3 is TGCAGCGTTGAAGGTTTCCGGGGTGGCGAGACCCAGTACTTC. Amino acids: CSVEGFRGGETQYF.

Only one count was recorded for this clone. V and J are TRBV5-1 and TRBJ2-7, with D hard to call. The V end was cut by 0 bases, the J end by 2 bases, with 15 bases between. Germline values: CDR1 SGHRS, CDR2 YFSETQ. This CDR3 is 16 amino acids long. Here the CDR3 DNA reads TGCGCCAGCAGCTTGGTTAGGACCCTAGGGACCTACGAGCAGTACTTC. Translated: CASSLVRTLGTYEQYF. Together with reference TRBV5-1 and TRBJ2-7, the CDR3 gives the full variable domain: KAGVTQTPRYLIKTRGQQVTLSCSPISGHRSVSWYQQTPGQGLQFLFEYFSETQRNKGNFPGRFSGRQFSNSRSEMNVSTLELGDSALYLCASSLVRTLGTYEQYFGPGTRLTVT.